This TCR beta chain was recovered during a study of OX40 agonist ivuxolimab in advanced cancers. TCRdb's copy holds only in-frame clones and misses some; the assay was immunoSEQ multiplex PCR. The repertoire consists of around 14,000 clones, with more than 65% occurring once and the leading ten covering approximately 32%. The CDR3 totals 17 residues. The V segment lost 2 bases and the J segment 2 bases; nucleotides outside the gene matches: 7. Germline loops: CDR1 SGDLS, CDR2 YYNGEE. Sequencing was performed on CD4+ or CD8+ T cells sorted from blood, taken in a trial of the OX40 agonist ivuxolimab. This sequence was found in an adult with an advanced solid tumor such as melanoma, head and neck, liver or kidney cancer. V is TRBV9 and J is TRBJ2-6; 7 nucleotides line up with TRBD1. The DNA of the CDR3 is TGTGCCAGCAGCGTGACAGGGTCTGTGGCTGGGGCCAACGTCCTGACTTTC. Its protein product is CASSVTGSVAGANVLTF.